The 9 T cell receptor beta chains presented below share a single source sample, sequenced in a study of blood T cell repertoires in COVID-19. Sequencing used immunoSEQ multiplex PCR; TCRdb keeps in-frame clones, though not all of them. The profile shows approximately 56,000 clones, 85% to 90% of them singletons. Sequences were obtained from peripheral blood. Receptors originate from a man older than 75 with active or convalescent COVID-19.

V and J are TRBV5-6 and TRBJ1-5; no clear D gene. Germline CDR1 is SGHDT and CDR2 is YYEEEE. Deletions cut 1 base from V and 1 base from J, with 9 bases between. The CDR3 is 15 residues long. In nucleotides, the CDR3 is TGTGCCAGCAGCTTGCGGGGAATAAGCAATCAGCCCCAGCATTTT. It translates to CASSLRGISNQPQHF.

The rearrangement links TRBV5-1 to TRBJ2-3; D is perhaps TRBD2 (6 bases). CDR1 is SGHRS, CDR2 YFSETQ, per germline. Trimming took 1 base from V and 5 from J, leaving 17 bases between them. The CDR3 covers 16 residues. For the CDR3, the DNA is TGCGCCAGCAGCTTGTCCGGCGGGGATATGGGAGATACGCAGTATTTT. Protein: CASSLSGGDMGDTQYF.

Written as DNA, the CDR3 is TGTGCCTGGAGTGTAGCTGCTAGCGCTTCTCTCAACACCGGGGAGCTGTTTTTT. Its protein is CAWSVAASASLNTGELFF. The gene calls are TRBV30 and TRBJ2-2; D might be TRBD2 (6 bases). Germline CDR1 GTSNPN, CDR2 SVGIG (reference sequence). V dropped 0 bases and J dropped 2 bases, with 19 bases sitting between them. The CDR3 runs 18 residues.

The rearrangement joins TRBV7-9 to TRBJ1-6, with D perhaps TRBD1 (5 bases). CDR1 and CDR2 from the germline V gene are SEHNR and FQNEAQ (reference sequence). The CDR3 length is 16 residues. V shed 1 base and J shed 9 bases, with 16 bases lying between them. CDR3 amino acids: CASSLGGRSLSSPLHF. DNA of the CDR3: TGTGCCAGCAGCTTAGGGGGCAGGTCCCTAAGTTCACCCCTCCACTTT.

This chain joins TRBV27 and TRBJ2-7; 11 bases line up with TRBD2. V lost 4 bases, J lost 2 bases, and 7 bases stayed unmatched. Germline V CDR1 and CDR2: MNHEY, SMNVEV (reference sequence). The CDR3 consists of 16 residues. CDR3 residues: CASSSTASGRPYEQYF. CDR3 nucleotide sequence: TGTGCCAGCAGTTCGACAGCTAGCGGGAGGCCCTACGAGCAGTACTTC.

The rearrangement links TRBV28 to TRBJ1-1, with D perhaps matching TRBD1 (6 bases). V lost 2 bases and J lost 5, with 6 bases in between. Germline V gives CDR1 MDHEN, CDR2 SYDVKM. The CDR3 spans 12 residues. CDR3 sequence (DNA): TGTGCCAGCAGTTTACAGGGGACTGAAGCTTTCTTT. Protein: CASSLQGTEAFF. The full variable domain, with the rest looked up from reference TRBV28 and TRBJ1-1, is DVKVTQSSRYLVKRTGEKVFLECVQDMDHENMFWYRQDPGLGLRLIYFSYDVKMKEKGDIPEGYSVSREKKERFSLILESASTNQTSMYLCASSLQGTEAFFGQGTRLTVV.

This chain uses TRBV28 with TRBJ2-1, with 9 bases aligning to TRBD2. The V gene end was trimmed by 4 bases and the J gene end by 0 bases; junction bases not matched to a gene: 10. The length of the CDR3 is 18 residues. The germline V gene has CDR1 MDHEN and CDR2 SYDVKM. CDR3 DNA sequence: TGTGCCAGCAGTTCCCCTAGCGGGAAAGGAAGCTCCTACAATGAGCAGTTCTTC. Protein sequence: CASSSPSGKGSSYNEQFF. Using reference TRBV28 and TRBJ2-1 for the parts outside the CDR3, the full variable domain is DVKVTQSSRYLVKRTGEKVFLECVQDMDHENMFWYRQDPGLGLRLIYFSYDVKMKEKGDIPEGYSVSREKKERFSLILESASTNQTSMYLCASSSPSGKGSSYNEQFFGPGTRLTVL.

The gene calls are TRBV19 and TRBJ2-2; no reliable D call. The CDR3 has 17 amino acids. Trimming cost V 5 bases and J 7 bases, with 23 bases left between them. Germline loops: CDR1 LNHDA, CDR2 SQIVND (reference sequence). CDR3 protein: CASSPNVERGMVGELFF. For the CDR3, the DNA is TGTGCCAGTAGTCCAAATGTTGAGCGAGGAATGGTCGGGGAGCTGTTTTTT. The variable domain in full, completed from reference TRBV19 and TRBJ2-2, reads DGGITQSPKYLFRKEGQNVTLSCEQNLNHDAMYWYRQDPGQGLRLIYYSQIVNDFQKGDIAEGYSVSREKKESFPLTVTSAQKNPTAFYLCASSPNVERGMVGELFFGEGSRLTVL.

The CDR3 bases are TGCGCCAGCAGCTTGGGGAGCCCCTACGAGCAGTACTTC. Protein: CASSLGSPYEQYF. The rearrangement joins TRBV5-1 to TRBJ2-7; unclear D gene. Germline CDR1 and CDR2: SGHRS and YFSETQ. The CDR3 consists of 13 residues. V lost 0 bases to trimming and J lost 2 bases, with 6 bases between them.